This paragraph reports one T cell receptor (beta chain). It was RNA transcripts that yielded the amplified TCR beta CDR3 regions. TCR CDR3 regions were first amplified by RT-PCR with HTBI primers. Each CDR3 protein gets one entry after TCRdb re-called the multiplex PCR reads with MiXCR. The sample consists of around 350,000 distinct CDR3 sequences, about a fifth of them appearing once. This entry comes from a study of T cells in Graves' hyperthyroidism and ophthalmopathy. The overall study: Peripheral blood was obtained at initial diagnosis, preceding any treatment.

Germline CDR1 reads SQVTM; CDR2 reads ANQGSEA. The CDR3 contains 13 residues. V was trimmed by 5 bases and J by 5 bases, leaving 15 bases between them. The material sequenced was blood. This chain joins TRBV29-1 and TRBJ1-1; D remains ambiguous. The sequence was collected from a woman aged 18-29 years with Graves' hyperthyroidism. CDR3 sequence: CSVRKGLGTEAFF. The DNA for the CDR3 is TGCAGCGTTCGTAAGGGATTAGGGACTGAAGCTTTCTTT.